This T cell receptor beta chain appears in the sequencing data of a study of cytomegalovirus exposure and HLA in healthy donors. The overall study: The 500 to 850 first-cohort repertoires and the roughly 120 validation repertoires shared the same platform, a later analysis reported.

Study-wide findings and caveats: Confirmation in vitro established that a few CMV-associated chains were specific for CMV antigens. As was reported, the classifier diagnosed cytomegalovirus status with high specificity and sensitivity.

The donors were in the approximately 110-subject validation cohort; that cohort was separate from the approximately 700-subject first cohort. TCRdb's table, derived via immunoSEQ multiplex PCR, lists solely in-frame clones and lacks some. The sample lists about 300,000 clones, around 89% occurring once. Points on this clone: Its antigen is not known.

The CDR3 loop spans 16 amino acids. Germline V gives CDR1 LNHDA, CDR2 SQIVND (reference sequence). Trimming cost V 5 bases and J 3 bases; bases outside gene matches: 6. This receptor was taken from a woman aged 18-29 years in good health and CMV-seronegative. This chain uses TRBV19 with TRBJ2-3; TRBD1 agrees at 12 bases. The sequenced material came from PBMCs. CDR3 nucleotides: TGTGCCAGTAGTCCCGGGACAGGGGGCGCGACAGATACGCAGTATTTT. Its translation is CASSPGTGGATDTQYF.